This passage covers 3 T cell receptor beta chains from one sample sequenced in a study of T cell responses to AZD1222 COVID-19 vaccine. TCRdb's table, derived via immunoSEQ multiplex PCR, lists solely in-frame clones and lacks some. Of 75,000 to 95,000 clones listed, around 89% are singletons. Sample: peripheral blood, taken 28 days after the second dose of the MenACWY control vaccine. These receptors were taken from an adult who received the MenACWY meningococcal vaccine as a control.

The rearrangement uses TRBV11-1 and TRBJ1-4; perhaps TRBD1 as D (5 bases). The CDR3 totals 14 residues. The V gene lost 3 bases and the J gene lost 4 bases, with 9 bases spanning the gap. Per the germline V gene, CDR1 is SGHAT and CDR2 is FQDESV (reference sequence). CDR3 coding DNA: TGTGCCAGCAGCTTGGGGACTGTTAATGAAAAACTGTTTTTT. It is translated as CASSLGTVNEKLFF.

V usage is TRBV19 and J usage is TRBJ1-5; D remains unclear. Germline CDR1 and CDR2: LNHDA and SQIVND (reference sequence). V lost 4 bases and J 3 bases, leaving 7 bases between the germline ends. This CDR3 region has 13 residues. The CDR3 DNA reads as TGTGCCAGTAGTACAGAGCCCAATCAGCCCCAGCATTTT. This translates into CASSTEPNQPQHF.

The J gene is TRBJ1-5, the V gene TRBV19, with no clear D. Germline CDR1 reads LNHDA; CDR2 reads SQIVND (reference sequence). The CDR3 is 15 amino acids. Deletions cut 2 bases from V and 0 bases from J, with 8 bases between. The DNA for the CDR3 is TGTGCCAGTAGTATACAGACGAATAGCAATCAGCCCCAGCATTTT. This codes for CASSIQTNSNQPQHF. Full variable domain (outside the CDR3, taken from reference TRBV19 and TRBJ1-5): DGGITQSPKYLFRKEGQNVTLSCEQNLNHDAMYWYRQDPGQGLRLIYYSQIVNDFQKGDIAEGYSVSREKKESFPLTVTSAQKNPTAFYLCASSIQTNSNQPQHFGDGTRLSIL.